Listed below are T cell receptor beta chains from one sample, sequenced in a study of identical twins. TCRdb reprocessed the 5' RACE reads with MiXCR, giving one entry per CDR3 protein. In the table there are 450,000 or so distinct CDR3 sequences, about 18% of which are singletons. The sequencing sample was made of naive T cells sorted from blood. Receptors originate from a man in his fifties or sixties in good health. CDR3s include the opening cysteine and the closing phenylalanine or tryptophan. D genes are given only for firm matches. Size is stated for part of the rows, as once, few or many counts, or as a class when the clone is expanded.

d_gene: -
j_gene: TRBJ2-2
abundance: few
v_gene: TRBV7-2
CDR3nt: TGTGCCAGCAGCGTTCGGGAGCCCCTCGGGGAGCTGTTTTTT
CDR3aa: CASSVREPLGELFF

d_gene: -
j_gene: TRBJ1-2
abundance: -
v_gene: TRBV27
CDR3nt: TGTGCCAGCAGTTCGGTAGGGGCGCAGGGCTACACCTTC
CDR3aa: CASSSVGAQGYTF

d_gene: -
j_gene: TRBJ1-1
abundance: many
v_gene: TRBV15
CDR3nt: TGTGCCACCAGCAGAGGGGGGGGCGAAGCTTTCTTT
CDR3aa: CATSRGGGEAFF

d_gene: -
j_gene: TRBJ2-7
abundance: many
v_gene: TRBV7-9
CDR3nt: TGTGCCAGCAGCTTACCGGGATTCCCCTCAGAGCAGTACTTC
CDR3aa: CASSLPGFPSEQYF

d_gene: -
j_gene: TRBJ2-3
abundance: few
v_gene: TRBV27
CDR3nt: TGTGCCAGCAGTTTTTTAAGCTTCTCGGAGACAGATACGCAGTATTTT
CDR3aa: CASSFLSFSETDTQYF

d_gene: -
j_gene: TRBJ2-1
abundance: few
v_gene: TRBV6-5
CDR3nt: TGTGCCAGCAGTTACTCGTCGGGCCCGACAGGTGAGCAGTTCTTC
CDR3aa: CASSYSSGPTGEQFF

d_gene: -
j_gene: TRBJ2-1
abundance: many
v_gene: TRBV11-3
CDR3nt: TGTGCCAGCAGCTTAGGGGGATATGATGGTGAGCAGTTCTTC
CDR3aa: CASSLGGYDGEQFF

d_gene: TRBD1
j_gene: TRBJ2-1
abundance: few
v_gene: TRBV6-2/TRBV6-3
CDR3nt: TGTGCCAGCAGTTACTCGGGACAGGGGAGCAATGAGCAGTTCTTC
CDR3aa: CASSYSGQGSNEQFF

d_gene: -
j_gene: TRBJ2-1
abundance: -
v_gene: TRBV10-3
CDR3nt: TGTGCCATCAGTGTAGGGGGCAATGAGCAGTTCTTC
CDR3aa: CAISVGGNEQFF

d_gene: -
j_gene: TRBJ2-6
abundance: -
v_gene: TRBV20-1
CDR3nt: TGCAGTGCTCTGGAAGGGGCCCGCTCTGGGGCCAACGTCCTGACTTTC
CDR3aa: CSALEGARSGANVLTF

d_gene: TRBD1
j_gene: TRBJ1-2
abundance: many
v_gene: TRBV24-1
CDR3nt: TGTGCCACCAGTGACCCCGGGACAGGAGGCTATGGCTACACCTTC
CDR3aa: CATSDPGTGGYGYTF

d_gene: -
j_gene: TRBJ2-5
abundance: few
v_gene: TRBV20-1
CDR3nt: TGCAGTGCTGGACCACGAATGGAGACCCAGTACTTC
CDR3aa: CSAGPRMETQYF

d_gene: TRBD1
j_gene: TRBJ2-1
abundance: -
v_gene: TRBV7-8
CDR3nt: TGTGCCAGCAGCGAGAGGACAGGGGGCAGTTCCTACAATGAGCAGTTCTTC
CDR3aa: CASSERTGGSSYNEQFF

d_gene: -
j_gene: TRBJ2-3
abundance: many
v_gene: TRBV18
CDR3nt: TGTGCCAGCTCACGACGGGACGGCCGCACAGATACGCAGTATTTT
CDR3aa: CASSRRDGRTDTQYF

d_gene: TRBD1
j_gene: TRBJ2-2
abundance: few
v_gene: TRBV28
CDR3nt: TGTGCCAGCAGCTCCGGGACAGGGGTTTTCGGGGAGCTGTTTTTT
CDR3aa: CASSSGTGVFGELFF

d_gene: TRBD2
j_gene: TRBJ2-2
abundance: -
v_gene: TRBV20-1
CDR3nt: TGCAGTGCTAGATCGGGTAGCGGGAGAATAACCGGGGAGCTGTTTTTT
CDR3aa: CSARSGSGRITGELFF

d_gene: TRBD2
j_gene: TRBJ2-3
abundance: -
v_gene: TRBV4-2
CDR3nt: TGTGCCAGCAGCCACATAGCGGGGGATCCAGATACGCAGTATTTT
CDR3aa: CASSHIAGDPDTQYF

d_gene: TRBD1
j_gene: TRBJ2-1
abundance: once
v_gene: TRBV28
CDR3nt: TGTGCCAGCAGCTCTCCCGGGACAGCATCTTACAATGAGCAGTTCTTC
CDR3aa: CASSSPGTASYNEQFF

d_gene: TRBD2
j_gene: TRBJ2-2
abundance: many
v_gene: TRBV29-1
CDR3nt: TGCAGCGTCAGCGGGGGGGTCGGCGGGGAGCTGTTTTTT
CDR3aa: CSVSGGVGGELFF

d_gene: -
j_gene: TRBJ1-1
abundance: -
v_gene: TRBV27
CDR3nt: TGTGCCAGCAGTTGGGCGATGAACACTGAAGCTTTCTTT
CDR3aa: CASSWAMNTEAFF

d_gene: TRBD1
j_gene: TRBJ2-7
abundance: many
v_gene: TRBV9
CDR3nt: TGTGCCAGCAGCGTAGCTTCGGGACAGGGGGCCTACGAGCAGTACTTC
CDR3aa: CASSVASGQGAYEQYF

d_gene: TRBD1
j_gene: TRBJ2-3
abundance: -
v_gene: TRBV6-5
CDR3nt: TGTGCCAGCAGTTACTCGCTGACCGGGACAGTAGTAGCTACGCAGTATTTT
CDR3aa: CASSYSLTGTVVATQYF

d_gene: -
j_gene: TRBJ1-1
abundance: many
v_gene: TRBV5-5
CDR3nt: TGTGCCAGCAGCTTGGGACTGTCTATCCTGAACACTGAAGCTTTCTTT
CDR3aa: CASSLGLSILNTEAFF

d_gene: -
j_gene: TRBJ2-2
abundance: few
v_gene: TRBV13
CDR3nt: TGTGCCAGCAGCTTAGGATACGTGTTAGGAGGCACCGGGGAGCTGTTTTTT
CDR3aa: CASSLGYVLGGTGELFF

d_gene: -
j_gene: TRBJ2-3
abundance: -
v_gene: TRBV20-1
CDR3nt: TGCAGTGCTAGAGATAGAGGGGGGGAGGGATTTAGGGATACGCAGTATTTT
CDR3aa: CSARDRGGEGFRDTQYF

d_gene: -
j_gene: TRBJ2-5
abundance: -
v_gene: TRBV5-5
CDR3nt: TGTGCCAGCAGCCTCACCCGACAGACCCAAGAGACCCAGTACTTC
CDR3aa: CASSLTRQTQETQYF

d_gene: TRBD1
j_gene: TRBJ1-3
abundance: few
v_gene: TRBV28
CDR3nt: TGTGCCAGCAGCGTGACAGGGATCGGAAACACCATATATTTT
CDR3aa: CASSVTGIGNTIYF

d_gene: -
j_gene: TRBJ1-4
abundance: few
v_gene: TRBV6-5
CDR3nt: TGTGCCAGCAGTTACGGCGGTTCGGCTAATGAAAAACTGTTTTTT
CDR3aa: CASSYGGSANEKLFF

d_gene: TRBD2
j_gene: TRBJ2-3
abundance: few
v_gene: TRBV20-1
CDR3nt: TGCAGTGCTATGGGGGGGAGGTTCATCACAGATACGCAGTATTTT
CDR3aa: CSAMGGRFITDTQYF

d_gene: -
j_gene: TRBJ2-2
abundance: -
v_gene: TRBV7-9
CDR3nt: TGTGCCAGCAGCTTCCAGGGGAGCACCGGGGAGCTGTTTTTT
CDR3aa: CASSFQGSTGELFF

d_gene: TRBD2
j_gene: TRBJ2-3
abundance: -
v_gene: TRBV11-1
CDR3nt: TGTGCCAGCAGCTTAGCTCTAGCGGGACCATTGGGCCGTGCAGATACGCAGTATTTT
CDR3aa: CASSLALAGPLGRADTQYF

d_gene: -
j_gene: TRBJ2-7
abundance: few
v_gene: TRBV12-3/TRBV12-4
CDR3nt: TGTGCCAGCAGTTCGGTAAACTACGAGCAGTACTTC
CDR3aa: CASSSVNYEQYF

d_gene: TRBD1
j_gene: TRBJ2-3
abundance: -
v_gene: TRBV12-3/TRBV12-4
CDR3nt: TGTGCCAGCACCCTGCAGGGGGCGGGAGATACGCAGTATTTT
CDR3aa: CASTLQGAGDTQYF

d_gene: TRBD1
j_gene: TRBJ2-7
abundance: -
v_gene: TRBV7-2
CDR3nt: TGTGCCAGCAGCTTAGTGTTTGGACAGGGATCCTACGAGCAGTACTTC
CDR3aa: CASSLVFGQGSYEQYF

d_gene: -
j_gene: TRBJ1-1
abundance: many
v_gene: TRBV10-3
CDR3nt: TGTGCCATCAGTCCCAACCCCCAGAACACTGAAGCTTTCTTT
CDR3aa: CAISPNPQNTEAFF

d_gene: -
j_gene: TRBJ2-2
abundance: many
v_gene: TRBV6-6
CDR3nt: TGTGCCAGCAGTTACGGGACCACCGGGGAGCTGTTTTTT
CDR3aa: CASSYGTTGELFF

d_gene: -
j_gene: TRBJ2-5
abundance: few
v_gene: TRBV10-3
CDR3nt: TGTGCCATCAGTGGGGGAGCAGGGGTCGGCCAAGAGACCCAGTACTTC
CDR3aa: CAISGGAGVGQETQYF

d_gene: -
j_gene: TRBJ2-7
abundance: -
v_gene: TRBV20-1
CDR3nt: TGCAGTGCGGGACAAGCCTACGAGCAGTACTTC
CDR3aa: CSAGQAYEQYF

d_gene: -
j_gene: TRBJ1-1
abundance: -
v_gene: TRBV20-1
CDR3nt: TGCAGTGCTAGAGATGGTGCGGTGAACACTGAAGCTTTCTTT
CDR3aa: CSARDGAVNTEAFF

d_gene: -
j_gene: TRBJ2-1
abundance: -
v_gene: TRBV29-1
CDR3nt: TGCAGCGTTGAAGGTGGCCGGGTCTACTCCTACAATGAGCAGTTCTTC
CDR3aa: CSVEGGRVYSYNEQFF

d_gene: TRBD1
j_gene: TRBJ1-2
abundance: -
v_gene: TRBV10-3
CDR3nt: TGTGCCATCAGTGAGACACAGGGGAACTATGGCTACACCTTC
CDR3aa: CAISETQGNYGYTF

d_gene: TRBD1
j_gene: TRBJ2-5
abundance: many
v_gene: TRBV30
CDR3nt: TGTGCCTGGGGGGGGACAGGGGGCCAAGAGACCCAGTACTTC
CDR3aa: CAWGGTGGQETQYF

d_gene: -
j_gene: TRBJ2-5
abundance: -
v_gene: TRBV4-2
CDR3nt: TGTGCCAGCAGCCAAGAGGGGGTCCCGGAGACCCAGTACTTC
CDR3aa: CASSQEGVPETQYF

d_gene: TRBD1
j_gene: TRBJ2-7
abundance: -
v_gene: TRBV6-6
CDR3nt: TGTGCCAGTGCAGGAACAGGGGGTTACGAGCAGTACTTC
CDR3aa: CASAGTGGYEQYF

d_gene: TRBD1
j_gene: TRBJ2-1
abundance: once
v_gene: TRBV27
CDR3nt: TGTGCCAGCAAAAGGACAGGGGCCGCAGGGGAGCAGTTCTTC
CDR3aa: CASKRTGAAGEQFF

d_gene: -
j_gene: TRBJ1-1
abundance: few
v_gene: TRBV6-1
CDR3nt: TGTGCCAGCAGGCGCGGACAGTTTCAGACTGAAGCTTTCTTT
CDR3aa: CASRRGQFQTEAFF

d_gene: TRBD2
j_gene: TRBJ2-3
abundance: few
v_gene: TRBV20-1
CDR3nt: TGCAGTGCTAGCGGACTTGGGGCGGGGGGGGATACGCAGTATTTT
CDR3aa: CSASGLGAGGDTQYF

d_gene: TRBD2
j_gene: TRBJ2-3
abundance: -
v_gene: TRBV10-3
CDR3nt: TGTGCCATCCAAAGCGGGGGCGGCCCAGATACGCAGTATTTT
CDR3aa: CAIQSGGGPDTQYF

d_gene: -
j_gene: TRBJ1-5
abundance: few
v_gene: TRBV6-2/TRBV6-3
CDR3nt: TGTGCCAGCAGTCTCGCCAGGGTCTTTAGCAATCAGCCCCAGCATTTT
CDR3aa: CASSLARVFSNQPQHF

d_gene: -
j_gene: TRBJ2-1
abundance: few
v_gene: TRBV5-1
CDR3nt: TGCGCCAGCAGCTTGGAGAGGCGAAGTGAGCAGTTCTTC
CDR3aa: CASSLERRSEQFF

d_gene: TRBD2
j_gene: TRBJ2-1
abundance: many
v_gene: TRBV4-1
CDR3nt: TGCGCCAGCAGCCTCGGACGGACTAGAGCCTCCTACAATGAGCAGTTCTTC
CDR3aa: CASSLGRTRASYNEQFF

d_gene: -
j_gene: TRBJ2-2
abundance: few
v_gene: TRBV20-1
CDR3nt: TGCAGTGCCCCCCGAACTCCGAACACCGGGGAGCTGTTTTTT
CDR3aa: CSAPRTPNTGELFF

d_gene: TRBD1
j_gene: TRBJ2-5
abundance: many
v_gene: TRBV24-1
CDR3nt: TGTGCCACCAGTGACCCCCGGGACAGGGGTCCCCAAGAGACCCAGTACTTC
CDR3aa: CATSDPRDRGPQETQYF

d_gene: TRBD1
j_gene: TRBJ2-3
abundance: many
v_gene: TRBV12-3/TRBV12-4
CDR3nt: TGTGCCAGCAGTCCCCCATCCGGGACAGGGAGAGATACGCAGTATTTT
CDR3aa: CASSPPSGTGRDTQYF

d_gene: -
j_gene: TRBJ1-2
abundance: many
v_gene: TRBV20-1
CDR3nt: TGCAGTGCTAGTGAACGGCCCCATGGCTACACCTTC
CDR3aa: CSASERPHGYTF

d_gene: -
j_gene: TRBJ2-7
abundance: -
v_gene: TRBV11-3
CDR3nt: TGTGCCAGCAGCTTAGATGGCAGTTCCGGGGAGCAGTACTTC
CDR3aa: CASSLDGSSGEQYF